Given below is one TCR beta chain in context. Its cognate antigen is unknown. Sequence data for DNA of cultured CD4+ T cells were generated by the Oncomine TCR Beta short-read assay. It was cultured CD4+ T cells from which genomic DNA was extracted. MiXCR was run by TCRdb on the PCR reads, yielding one entry per CDR3 protein. Of around 15,000 distinct CDR3 sequences listed, approximately 53% are singletons. Treatment noted: approximately nine-day PBMC culture with coronavirus spike peptide pools or control peptides (ViraFEST assay). PBMC cultures, at 1.5 million to 2.5 million cells per well, received approximately 10 IU/ml IL-2 and about 10 ug/ml peptide pools. The sample originates from a study of vaccination and CD4 T cells after COVID-19. On the study more broadly: Post-vaccination samples were procured at a median of approximately 72 days following dose two (range 14 to 241).

Study outcomes and limitations: Spike mono-reactive status applied to 304 of 307 vaccine-specific clones in convalescent patients.

In germline, CDR1 is DFQATT, CDR2 SNEGSKA (reference sequence). The CDR3 runs 14 residues. V lost 3 bases, J lost 7 bases, and 18 bases lay in between. The clonotype was recovered from a human donor who had recovered from COVID-19. The sample consisted of CD4+ T cells from blood, cultured in vitro. This chain connects TRBV20-1 to TRBJ1-1; maybe TRBD1 (5 bases). Written as DNA, the CDR3 is TGCAGTGCTAGGTTTGGGGGTTTGATACTTGAAGCTTTCTTT. This translates into CSARFGGLILEAFF.